This T cell receptor (beta chain) is drawn from a study of blood T cells in healthy people across ages. Study-level information: Capturing about one barcoded beta molecule per two T cells was achieved by template switching.

Germline V CDR1 and CDR2: LGHDT, YNNKEL (reference sequence). The CDR3 sequence is 13 residues long. This clonotype was detected only a few times. Sequence at one end of the junction differs from germline and may be a read error. A second about 7 to 12 cycle PCR used barcoded and J-beta primers. TCRdb reanalysed the 5' RACE reads using MiXCR and keeps one entry per CDR3 protein. The sample has fewer than 1,200,000 distinct CDR3 sequences; roughly 24% are singletons. In terms of origin and age, donors were healthy Caucasian individuals from Russia aged 6 to 90. These data are also associated with another study on T cells of mothers and their children. That report notes: With unrelated pairs as the comparison, related mother-child pairs had a slightly higher overlap that was not significant.

Input material: blood. The chain couples TRBV3-1 to TRBJ2-1; D not resolved. The receptor was isolated from a girl aged 2 to 9 in good health. The CDR3 protein is CAGSQDFPNEQFF. The DNA for the CDR3 is TGTGCCGGCAGCCAAGACTTTCCGAATGAGCAGTTCTTC.